This TCR beta chain was recorded in a study of blood T cell repertoires in COVID-19. At the level of the study: Acute-phase and convalescent COVID-19 samples originated in the United States, Italy and Spain. Sample material is recorded as cDNA or gDNA derived from T cells, B-cell-depleted T cells, or PBMCs.

Germline loops: CDR1 MNHEY, CDR2 SMNVEV (reference sequence). Deletions cut 5 bases from V and 6 bases from J, with 8 bases between. CDR3 size: 11 residues. In the original processing: From reference gene primer amplification, estimates of nucleated cell counts were derived. Method: immunoSEQ multiplex PCR; TCRdb's copy keeps in-frame clones and lacks some. The V and J calls and clone size come from that table; D and trimming were worked out from the DNA. This table holds roughly 250,000 clones, approximately 90% found once. V is TRBV27 and J is TRBJ2-7; the D gene is possibly TRBD1 (5 bases). Source material: peripheral blood. The origin of this receptor is a man aged 25 to 40 with acute or convalescent COVID-19. The CDR3 reads CASSAGFEQYF. The CDR3 bases are TGTGCCAGCAGTGCAGGGTTCGAGCAGTACTTC.